This T cell receptor beta chain stems from a study of blood T cell repertoires in COVID-19. For the study at large: COVID-19 samples, acute and convalescent, were from the United States, Italy and Spain.

V was cut by 4 bases and J by 3 bases, with 15 bases left in between. Per germline, CDR1 KGHDR and CDR2 SFDVKD. CDR3 size: 15 residues. This table comes from immunoSEQ multiplex PCR, and its TCRdb copy is limited to in-frame clones, with some not included. The sample carries about 200,000 clones, about 87% recorded once. Sequencing used PBMCs or T cells enriched from blood (not recorded which). The TCR comes from a man aged 25 to 40 who had recovered from COVID-19. This chain joins TRBV24-1 and TRBJ2-7; tentatively, D is TRBD2 (5 bases). The CDR3 spells CATSDSPGEGYEQYF. In DNA, the CDR3 is TGTGCCACCAGTGACTCGCCTGGAGAGGGCTACGAGCAGTACTTC.